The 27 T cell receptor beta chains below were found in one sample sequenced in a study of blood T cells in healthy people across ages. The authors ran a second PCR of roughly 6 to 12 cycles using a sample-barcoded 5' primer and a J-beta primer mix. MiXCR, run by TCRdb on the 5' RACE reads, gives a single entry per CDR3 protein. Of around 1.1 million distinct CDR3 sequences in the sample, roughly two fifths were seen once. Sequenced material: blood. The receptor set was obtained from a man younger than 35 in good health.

Here the CDR3 reads CASSTGTSFADTQYF. CDR3 coding DNA: TGTGCCAGCAGTACCGGGACTAGCTTTGCAGATACGCAGTATTTT. The genes are TRBV7-2 and TRBJ2-3, with TRBD2 matching over 9 bases. Germline V lookup: CDR1 SGHTA, CDR2 FQGNSA. Unmatched junction bases numbered 8, after V lost 6 bases and J lost 4 bases. The CDR3 sequence is 15 residues long.

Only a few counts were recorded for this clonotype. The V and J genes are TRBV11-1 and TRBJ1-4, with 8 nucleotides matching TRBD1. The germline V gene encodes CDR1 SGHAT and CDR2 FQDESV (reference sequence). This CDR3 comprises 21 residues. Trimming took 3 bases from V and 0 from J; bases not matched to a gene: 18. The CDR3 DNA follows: TGTGCCAGCAGCTTCGGGACAGGCACCCGCCCGAGTCCTGCAACTAATGAAAAACTGTTTTTT. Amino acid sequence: CASSFGTGTRPSPATNEKLFF.

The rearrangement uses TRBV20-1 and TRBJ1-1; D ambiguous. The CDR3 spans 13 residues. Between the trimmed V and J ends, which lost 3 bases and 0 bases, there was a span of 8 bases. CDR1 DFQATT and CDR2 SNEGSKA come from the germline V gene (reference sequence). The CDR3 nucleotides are TGCAGTGCTAGTCTGGGCATGAACACTGAAGCTTTCTTT. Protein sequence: CSASLGMNTEAFF.

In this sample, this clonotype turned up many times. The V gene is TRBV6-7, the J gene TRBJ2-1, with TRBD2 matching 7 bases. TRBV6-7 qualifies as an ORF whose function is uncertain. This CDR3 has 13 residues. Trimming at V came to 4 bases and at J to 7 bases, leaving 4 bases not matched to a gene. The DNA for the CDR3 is TGTGCCAGCAGTTCCCCACTAGCGAATGAGCAGTTCTTC. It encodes CASSSPLANEQFF.

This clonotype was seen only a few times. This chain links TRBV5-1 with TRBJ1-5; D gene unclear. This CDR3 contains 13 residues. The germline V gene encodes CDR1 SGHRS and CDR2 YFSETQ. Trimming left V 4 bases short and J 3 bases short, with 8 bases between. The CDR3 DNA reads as TGCGCCAGCAGCCCCCCGTCCAATCAGCCCCAGCATTTT. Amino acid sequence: CASSPPSNQPQHF. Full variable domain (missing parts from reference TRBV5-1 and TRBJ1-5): KAGVTQTPRYLIKTRGQQVTLSCSPISGHRSVSWYQQTPGQGLQFLFEYFSETQRNKGNFPGRFSGRQFSNSRSEMNVSTLELGDSALYLCASSPPSNQPQHFGDGTRLSIL.

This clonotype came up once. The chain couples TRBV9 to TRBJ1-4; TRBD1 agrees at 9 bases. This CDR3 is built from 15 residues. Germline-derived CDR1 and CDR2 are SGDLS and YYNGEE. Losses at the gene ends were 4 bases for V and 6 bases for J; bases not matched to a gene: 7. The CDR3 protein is CASSRNRGRYEKLFF. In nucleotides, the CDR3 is TGTGCCAGCAGCAGAAACAGGGGGCGATATGAAAAACTGTTTTTT.

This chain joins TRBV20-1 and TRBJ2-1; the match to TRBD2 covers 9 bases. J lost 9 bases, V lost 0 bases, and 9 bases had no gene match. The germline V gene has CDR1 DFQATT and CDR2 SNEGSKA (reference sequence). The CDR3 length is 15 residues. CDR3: CSARDLIASGIEQFF. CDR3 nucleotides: TGCAGTGCTAGAGATCTTATCGCTAGCGGGATTGAGCAGTTCTTC.

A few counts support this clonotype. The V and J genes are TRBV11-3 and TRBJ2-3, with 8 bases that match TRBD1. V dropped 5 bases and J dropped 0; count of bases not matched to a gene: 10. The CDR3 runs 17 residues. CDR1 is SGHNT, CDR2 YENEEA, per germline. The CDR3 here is CASSQGASTASTDTQYF. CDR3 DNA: TGTGCCAGCAGCCAGGGGGCCAGTACAGCTAGCACAGATACGCAGTATTTT.

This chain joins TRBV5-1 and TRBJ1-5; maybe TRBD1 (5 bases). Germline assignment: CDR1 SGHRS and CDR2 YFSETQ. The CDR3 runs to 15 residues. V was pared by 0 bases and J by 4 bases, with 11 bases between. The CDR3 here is CASSLGVSGNQPQHF. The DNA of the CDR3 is TGCGCCAGCAGCTTGGGAGTGTCAGGGAATCAGCCCCAGCATTTT.

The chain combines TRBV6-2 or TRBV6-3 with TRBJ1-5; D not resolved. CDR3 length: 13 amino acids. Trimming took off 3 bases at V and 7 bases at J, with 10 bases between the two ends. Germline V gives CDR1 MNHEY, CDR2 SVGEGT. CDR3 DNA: TGTGCCAGCAGTTATAGGGTTGAACAGCCCCAGCATTTT. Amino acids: CASSYRVEQPQHF.

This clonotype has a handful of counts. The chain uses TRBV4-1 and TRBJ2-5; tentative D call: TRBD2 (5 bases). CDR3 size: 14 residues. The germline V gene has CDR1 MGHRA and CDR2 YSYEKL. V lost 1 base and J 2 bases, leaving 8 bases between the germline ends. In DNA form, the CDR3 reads TGCGCCAGCAGCCAAGGGGAGTCACAAGAGACCCAGTACTTC. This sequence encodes CASSQGESQETQYF.

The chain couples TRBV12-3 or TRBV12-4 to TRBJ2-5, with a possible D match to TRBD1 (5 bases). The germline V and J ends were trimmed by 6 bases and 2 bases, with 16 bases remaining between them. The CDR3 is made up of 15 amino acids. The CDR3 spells CASSTPGLGQETQYF. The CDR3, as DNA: TGTGCCAGCAGCACTCCAGGGCTAGGACAAGAGACCCAGTACTTC.

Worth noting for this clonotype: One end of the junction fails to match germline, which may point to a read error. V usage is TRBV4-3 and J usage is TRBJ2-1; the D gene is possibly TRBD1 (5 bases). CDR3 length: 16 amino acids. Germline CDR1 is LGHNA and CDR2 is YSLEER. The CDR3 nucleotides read TGCGCCAGCAGCCCAGAAGGGGCGGTTTCCTACAACGAGCAGTTCTTC. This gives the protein CASSPEGAVSYNEQFF.

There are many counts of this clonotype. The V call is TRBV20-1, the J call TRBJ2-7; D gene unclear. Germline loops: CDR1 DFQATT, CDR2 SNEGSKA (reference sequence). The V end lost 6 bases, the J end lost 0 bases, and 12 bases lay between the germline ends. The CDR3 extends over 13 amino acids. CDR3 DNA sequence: TGCAGTGCCTCGGACGGAGTCTCCTACGAGCAGTACTTC. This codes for CSASDGVSYEQYF.

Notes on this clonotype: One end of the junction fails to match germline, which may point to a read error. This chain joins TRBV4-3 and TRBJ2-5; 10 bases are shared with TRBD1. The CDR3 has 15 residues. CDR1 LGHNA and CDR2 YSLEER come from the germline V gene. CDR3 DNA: TGCGCCAGCAGCCAAGATCTGTCTTCGGGACAGGGGATGGACTTC. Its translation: CASSQDLSSGQGMDF.

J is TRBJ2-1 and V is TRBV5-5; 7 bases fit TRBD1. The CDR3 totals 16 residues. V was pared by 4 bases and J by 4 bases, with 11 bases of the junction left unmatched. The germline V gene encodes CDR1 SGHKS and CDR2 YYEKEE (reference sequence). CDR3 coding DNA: TGTGCCAGCAGCGCCATCCTAGGGACAGTTTACAATGAGCAGTTCTTC. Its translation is CASSAILGTVYNEQFF. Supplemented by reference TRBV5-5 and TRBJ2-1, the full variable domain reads DAGVTQSPTHLIKTRGQQVTLRCSPISGHKSVSWYQQVLGQGPQFIFQYYEKEERGRGNFPDRFSARQFPNYSSELNVNALLLGDSALYLCASSAILGTVYNEQFFGPGTRLTVL.

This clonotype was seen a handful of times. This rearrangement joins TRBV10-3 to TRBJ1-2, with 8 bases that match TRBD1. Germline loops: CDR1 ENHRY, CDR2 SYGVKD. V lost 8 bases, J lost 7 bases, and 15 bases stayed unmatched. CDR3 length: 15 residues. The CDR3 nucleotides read TGTGCCATCCTCAGGCAGGACAGGGTGGATAGTGGCTACACCTTC. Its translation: CAILRQDRVDSGYTF.

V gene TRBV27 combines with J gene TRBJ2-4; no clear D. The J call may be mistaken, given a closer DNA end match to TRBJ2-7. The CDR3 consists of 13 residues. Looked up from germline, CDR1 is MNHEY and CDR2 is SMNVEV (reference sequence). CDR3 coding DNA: TGTGCCAGCAGTACTGAGCCGGGCCACGAGCAGTACTTC. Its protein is CASSTEPGHEQYF.

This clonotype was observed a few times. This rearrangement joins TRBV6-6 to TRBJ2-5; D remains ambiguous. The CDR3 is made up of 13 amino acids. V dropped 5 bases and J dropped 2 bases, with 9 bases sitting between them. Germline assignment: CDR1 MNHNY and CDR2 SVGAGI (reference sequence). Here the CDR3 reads CASSTGLQETQYF. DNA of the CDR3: TGTGCCAGCAGTACCGGGTTGCAAGAGACCCAGTACTTC.

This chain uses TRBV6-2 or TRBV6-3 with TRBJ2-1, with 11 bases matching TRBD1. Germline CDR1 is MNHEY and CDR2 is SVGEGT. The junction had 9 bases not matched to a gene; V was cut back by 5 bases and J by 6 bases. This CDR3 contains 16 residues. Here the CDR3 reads CASSSRTGGWFNEQFF. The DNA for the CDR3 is TGTGCCAGCAGTAGCCGGACAGGGGGCTGGTTCAATGAGCAGTTCTTC.

For the CDR3, the DNA is TGTGCCAGCAGCCCCGCAACCGGGACTAGTGACCGCTCCTACAATGAGCAGTTCTTC. Its protein product is CASSPATGTSDRSYNEQFF. V usage is TRBV6-1 and J usage is TRBJ2-1; 8 bases agree with TRBD2. With V trimmed by 6 bases and J by 0 bases, 16 bases remained unmatched. Germline CDR1 and CDR2: MNHNS and SASEGT. CDR3 length: 19 amino acids.

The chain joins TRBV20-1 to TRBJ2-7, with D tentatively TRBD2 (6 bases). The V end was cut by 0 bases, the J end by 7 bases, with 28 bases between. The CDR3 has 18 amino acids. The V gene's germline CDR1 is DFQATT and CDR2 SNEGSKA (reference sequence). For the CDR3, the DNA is TGCAGTGCTAGAGACCCCGCCCGGGACTCTTTAGGAACCGTGGAGCAGTACTTC. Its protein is CSARDPARDSLGTVEQYF.

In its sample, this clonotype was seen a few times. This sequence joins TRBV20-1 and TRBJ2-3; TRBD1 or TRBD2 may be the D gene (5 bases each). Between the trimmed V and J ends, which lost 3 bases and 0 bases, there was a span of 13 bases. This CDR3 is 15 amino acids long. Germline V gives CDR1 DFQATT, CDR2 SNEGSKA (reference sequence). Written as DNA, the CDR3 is TGCAGTGCTAGCGAGGGGTCGGGGAGCACAGATACGCAGTATTTT. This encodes CSASEGSGSTDTQYF.

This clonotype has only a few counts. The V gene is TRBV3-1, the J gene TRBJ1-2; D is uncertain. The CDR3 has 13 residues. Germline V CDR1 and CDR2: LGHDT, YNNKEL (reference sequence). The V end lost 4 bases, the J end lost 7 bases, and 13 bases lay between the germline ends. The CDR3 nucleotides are TGTGCCAGCAGCCCCCAAATAGGAAGTGGCTACACCTTC. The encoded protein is CASSPQIGSGYTF.

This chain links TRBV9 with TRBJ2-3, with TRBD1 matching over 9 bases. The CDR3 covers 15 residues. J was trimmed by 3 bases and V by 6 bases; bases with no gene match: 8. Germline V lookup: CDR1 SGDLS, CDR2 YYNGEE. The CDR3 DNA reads TGTGCCAGCAACCGACAGGGGGGCTGGACAGATACGCAGTATTTT. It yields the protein CASNRQGGWTDTQYF.

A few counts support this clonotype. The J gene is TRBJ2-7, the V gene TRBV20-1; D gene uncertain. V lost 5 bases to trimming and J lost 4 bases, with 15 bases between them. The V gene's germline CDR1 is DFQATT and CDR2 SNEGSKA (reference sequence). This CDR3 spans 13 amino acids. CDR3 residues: CSAGRFEAYEQYF. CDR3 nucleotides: TGCAGTGCTGGCCGTTTCGAGGCGTACGAGCAGTACTTC.

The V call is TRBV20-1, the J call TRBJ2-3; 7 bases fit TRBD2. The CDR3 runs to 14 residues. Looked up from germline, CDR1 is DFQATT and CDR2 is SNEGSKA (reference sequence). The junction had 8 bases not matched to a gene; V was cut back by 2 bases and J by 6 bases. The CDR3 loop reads CSARLLSGADTQYF. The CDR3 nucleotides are TGCAGTGCTAGACTACTCAGCGGGGCTGATACGCAGTATTTT.